The 13 T cell receptor beta chains presented below share a single source sample, sequenced in a study of T cell responses to AZD1222 COVID-19 vaccine. Using immunoSEQ multiplex PCR, the repertoire was profiled, and TCRdb retains in-frame clones only, with some absent. The sample has 200,000 to 300,000 clones, approximately 95% seen once. Source: peripheral blood, taken on day 0 of AZD1222 vaccination. The receptor source for this set is an adult in good health.

The V gene is TRBV9, the J gene TRBJ2-7, with D perhaps TRBD1 (5 bases). The germline gives CDR1 SGDLS, CDR2 YYNGEE. Trimming took 7 bases from V and 0 from J, leaving 8 bases between them. There are 12 residues in the CDR3. The CDR3 is CASGDSSYEQYF. For the CDR3, the DNA is TGTGCCAGCGGCGACAGCTCCTACGAGCAGTACTTC.

The J gene is TRBJ2-5, the V gene TRBV7-9; 7 bases map to TRBD2. J was trimmed by 5 bases and V by 5 bases; bases with no gene match: 8. Germline assignment: CDR1 SEHNR and CDR2 FQNEAQ (reference sequence). The CDR3 sequence is 14 residues long. The CDR3 region is CASSPGAGEETQYF. The CDR3 bases are TGTGCCAGCAGCCCCGGGGCGGGGGAGGAGACCCAGTACTTC. The entire variable domain, with the rest obtained from reference TRBV7-9 and TRBJ2-5, is as follows: DTGVSQNPRHKITKRGQNVTFRCDPISEHNRLYWYRQTLGQGPEFLTYFQNEAQLEKSRLLSDRFSAERPKGSFSTLEIQRTEQGDSAMYLCASSPGAGEETQYFGPGTRLLVL.

The V and J genes are TRBV5-1 and TRBJ2-3; weak D call: TRBD2 (5 bases). The V gene's germline CDR1 is SGHRS and CDR2 YFSETQ. This CDR3 contains 14 residues. Between the trimmed V and J ends, which lost 5 bases and 0 bases, there was a span of 10 bases. In DNA form, the CDR3 reads TGCGCCAGCAGGAGGGTAGGGAGCACAGATACGCAGTATTTT. The encoded protein is CASRRVGSTDTQYF.

This sequence joins TRBV4-2 and TRBJ2-1; D ambiguous. The germline V gene encodes CDR1 LGHNA and CDR2 YNFKEQ. There are 15 residues in the CDR3. Trimming left V 0 bases short and J 3 bases short, with 9 bases between. The CDR3 here is CASSQDRALYNEQFF. The DNA for the CDR3 is TGTGCCAGCAGCCAAGATCGGGCCCTCTACAATGAGCAGTTCTTC.

The chain is built from TRBV19 and TRBJ1-2, with 7 bases matching TRBD1. Per the germline V gene, CDR1 is LNHDA and CDR2 is SQIVND (reference sequence). The CDR3 has 15 residues. Unmatched junction bases numbered 11, after V lost 6 bases and J lost 4 bases. CDR3 amino acids: CASSPQGGAVYGYTF. The CDR3 DNA follows: TGTGCCAGTAGCCCTCAGGGGGGAGCCGTCTATGGCTACACCTTC. The full variable domain, in which reference TRBV19 and TRBJ1-2 provide the parts outside the CDR3, is DGGITQSPKYLFRKEGQNVTLSCEQNLNHDAMYWYRQDPGQGLRLIYYSQIVNDFQKGDIAEGYSVSREKKESFPLTVTSAQKNPTAFYLCASSPQGGAVYGYTFGSGTRLTVV.

The V gene is TRBV27, the J gene TRBJ2-2; D is possibly TRBD2 (5 bases). Trimming took off 4 bases at V and 6 bases at J, with 12 bases between the two ends. The CDR3 sequence is 14 residues long. Germline V lookup: CDR1 MNHEY, CDR2 SMNVEV (reference sequence). DNA for the CDR3: TGTGCCAGCAGTTGGAATACTAGAGCCGGGGAGCTGTTTTTT. Amino acid sequence: CASSWNTRAGELFF.

CDR3 loop: CASRPQGGGYTF. DNA of the CDR3: TGTGCCAGTAGACCCCAGGGGGGCGGCTACACCTTC. This sequence joins TRBV19 and TRBJ1-2, with 7 bases that match TRBD1. V lost 6 bases, J lost 8 bases, and 6 bases stayed unmatched. The germline V gene has CDR1 LNHDA and CDR2 SQIVND (reference sequence). The length of the CDR3 is 12 residues.

V usage is TRBV5-1 and J usage is TRBJ2-1, with 9 positions matching TRBD2. The CDR3 sequence is 14 residues long. The junction had 2 bases not matched to a gene; V was cut back by 4 bases and J by 3 bases. Germline CDR1 SGHRS, CDR2 YFSETQ. The CDR3 region has the DNA TGCGCCAGCAGCCTGCGGGGGGGCTACAATGAGCAGTTCTTC. This codes for CASSLRGGYNEQFF. Variable domain in full (rest from reference TRBV5-1 and TRBJ2-1): KAGVTQTPRYLIKTRGQQVTLSCSPISGHRSVSWYQQTPGQGLQFLFEYFSETQRNKGNFPGRFSGRQFSNSRSEMNVSTLELGDSALYLCASSLRGGYNEQFFGPGTRLTVL.

The rearrangement joins TRBV5-4 to TRBJ2-1, with D possibly TRBD1 on 5 matching bases. This CDR3 is built from 15 residues. Trimming stripped 4 bases from V and 0 bases from J, with 11 bases between. Germline CDR1 is SGHNT and CDR2 is YYREEE (reference sequence). DNA for the CDR3: TGTGCCAGCAGCGTGGACACAAGCTCCTACAATGAGCAGTTCTTC. Its translation: CASSVDTSSYNEQFF.

This clone was counted a single time. The chain joins TRBV20-1 to TRBJ1-1, with D hard to call. Germline lookup yields CDR1 DFQATT and CDR2 SNEGSKA (reference sequence). The CDR3 totals 11 residues. Trimming cost V 4 bases and J 6 bases, with 9 bases left between them. The CDR3 DNA is TGCAGTGCTAACCGTGGGGCTGAAGCTTTCTTT. Amino acids: CSANRGAEAFF.

Here the CDR3 DNA reads TGTGCCAGCAGCTTTGTCCTTGAAGGTGCGCGGGTAGGCGAGCAGTACTTC. Its protein product is CASSFVLEGARVGEQYF. The chain carries TRBV7-6 and TRBJ2-7; D is possibly TRBD2 (5 bases). This CDR3 is 17 amino acids long. With 3 bases removed from V and 6 bases from J, the gap between germline ends came to 24 bases. Germline assignment: CDR1 SGHVS and CDR2 FNYEAQ.

This rearrangement joins TRBV5-6 to TRBJ1-6; D uncertain. The germline gives CDR1 SGHDT, CDR2 YYEEEE. The CDR3 contains 13 residues. The V end lost 4 bases, the J end lost 10 bases, and 12 bases lay between the germline ends. The CDR3 coding sequence is TGTGCCAGCAGCCCGACATGGGGATCACCCCTCCACTTT. Encoded protein: CASSPTWGSPLHF.

In nucleotides, the CDR3 is TGTGCCAGCACGGGGCGAGGCACCGGGGAGCTGTTTTTT. It encodes CASTGRGTGELFF. The J gene is TRBJ2-2, the V gene TRBV28; D may be TRBD1 or TRBD2 (5 bases each). The CDR3 spans 13 residues. Germline V gene sequence: CDR1 MDHEN, CDR2 SYDVKM. V gave up 7 bases and J gave up 4 bases, with 10 bases separating them.